This TCR beta chain was recovered during a study of blood T cell repertoires in COVID-19. Measured with immunoSEQ multiplex PCR; TCRdb has only the in-frame clones, and not every one. The sample shows about 500,000 clones, roughly nine tenths of them seen only once. A Seattle source enrolled patients during active infection and followed them longitudinally. V lost 1 base, J lost 6 bases, and 12 bases lay in between. CDR1 SGHTA and CDR2 FQGNSA come from the germline V gene. The length of the CDR3 is 15 residues. The sample taken for sequencing was peripheral blood. The sequence derives from a woman aged 45-65 years with COVID-19, enrolled during active disease. The chain uses TRBV7-2 and TRBJ2-2; D is perhaps TRBD2 (6 bases). The chain's CDR3 is CASSLDSGPSGELFF. In DNA form, the CDR3 reads TGTGCCAGCAGCTTAGACAGCGGGCCCTCCGGGGAGCTGTTTTTT.